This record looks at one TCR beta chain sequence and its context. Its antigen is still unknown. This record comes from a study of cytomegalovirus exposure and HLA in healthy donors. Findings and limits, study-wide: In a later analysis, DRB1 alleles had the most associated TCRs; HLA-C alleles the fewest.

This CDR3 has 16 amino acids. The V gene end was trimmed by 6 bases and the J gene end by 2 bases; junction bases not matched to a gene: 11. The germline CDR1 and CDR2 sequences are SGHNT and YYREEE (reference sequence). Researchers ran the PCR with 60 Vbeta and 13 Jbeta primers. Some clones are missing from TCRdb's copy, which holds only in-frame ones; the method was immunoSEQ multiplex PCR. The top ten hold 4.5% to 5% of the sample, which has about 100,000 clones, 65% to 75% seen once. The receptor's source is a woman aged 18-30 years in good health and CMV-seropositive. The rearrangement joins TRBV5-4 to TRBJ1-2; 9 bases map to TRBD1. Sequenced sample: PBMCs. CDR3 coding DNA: TGTGCCAGCACCATCGGGACAGGGACTCTAAACTATGGCTACACCTTC. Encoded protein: CASTIGTGTLNYGYTF. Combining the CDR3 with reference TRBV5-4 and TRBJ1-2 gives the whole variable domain ETGVTQSPTHLIKTRGQQVTLRCSSQSGHNTVSWYQQALGQGPQFIFQYYREEENGRGNFPPRFSGLQFPNYSSELNVNALELDDSALYLCASTIGTGTLNYGYTFGSGTRLTVV.